One sample yielded the 23 T cell receptor beta chains listed below, sequenced in a study of chemoradiotherapy in HPV16-positive cancers. Here immunoSEQ multiplex PCR was the method, and the copy in TCRdb shows in-frame clones only, minus some. The repertoire holds about 14,000 clones, with roughly nine tenths as singletons. Sequenced material: tumor tissue, taken from a patient who underwent chemoradiotherapy. Source of these receptors: a human donor with HPV-associated anogenital cancer.

Comment on this clone: Different DNA sequences within this sample yield the same CDR3. V and J are TRBV7-9 and TRBJ1-1; 7 positions agree with TRBD1. Trimming at V came to 1 base and at J to 2 bases, leaving 4 bases not matched to a gene. Germline V gives CDR1 SEHNR, CDR2 FQNEAQ (reference sequence). There are 15 residues in the CDR3. The CDR3 loop reads CASSLGQGQNTEAFF. DNA for the CDR3: TGTGCCAGCAGCTTAGGACAGGGCCAAAACACTGAAGCTTTCTTT. The full variable domain, its missing parts supplied by reference TRBV7-9 and TRBJ1-1, is DTGVSQNPRHKITKRGQNVTFRCDPISEHNRLYWYRQTLGQGPEFLTYFQNEAQLEKSRLLSDRFSAERPKGSFSTLEIQRTEQGDSAMYLCASSLGQGQNTEAFFGQGTRLTVV.

The chain employs TRBV29-1 and TRBJ1-1, with TRBD1 matching 7 bases. V was clipped by 4 bases and J by 6 bases; unmatched bases: 11. The CDR3 contains 14 residues. Germline V gives CDR1 SQVTM, CDR2 ANQGSEA. In DNA, the CDR3 is TGCAGCGTTGTGGGGATTGACAGGGACCCTGAAGCTTTCTTT. Its protein is CSVVGIDRDPEAFF.

In regard to this clone: Other DNA sequences in the same sample also yield this CDR3. V usage is TRBV2 and J usage is TRBJ1-1; D is unclear. This CDR3 is 13 amino acids long. CDR1 SNHLY and CDR2 FYNNEI come from the germline V gene. V was clipped by 3 bases and J by 1 base, with 6 bases between them. CDR3 residues: CASSDGQNTEAFF. The CDR3, as DNA: TGTGCCAGCAGTGATGGCCAGAACACTGAAGCTTTCTTT. Combining the CDR3 with reference TRBV2 and TRBJ1-1 gives the whole variable domain EPEVTQTPSHQVTQMGQEVILRCVPISNHLYFYWYRQILGQKVEFLVSFYNNEISEKSEIFDDQFSVERPDGSNFTLKIRSTKLEDSAMYFCASSDGQNTEAFFGQGTRLTVV.

V and J are TRBV29-1 and TRBJ2-1; TRBD2 aligns across 10 bases. Germline lookup yields CDR1 SQVTM and CDR2 ANQGSEA. Trimming at V came to 6 bases and at J to 3 bases, leaving 5 bases not matched to a gene. The CDR3 has 14 amino acids. This CDR3 reads CSVGTSEGYNEQFF. For the CDR3, the DNA is TGCAGCGTCGGGACTAGCGAGGGCTACAATGAGCAGTTCTTC.

This clone was detected a few times. CDR3 amino acids: CASSRPADTQYF. As DNA, the CDR3 is TGTGCCAGCAGTCGCCCCGCCGATACGCAGTATTTT. The chain combines TRBV6-5 with TRBJ2-3; no clear D. The CDR3 is made up of 12 amino acids. CDR1 MNHEY and CDR2 SVGAGI come from the germline V gene. Trimming cost V 5 bases and J 6 bases, with 9 bases left between them.

The chain employs TRBV4-3 and TRBJ2-1, with 7 bases fitting TRBD2. The CDR3 spans 15 residues. CDR1 and CDR2 (germline): LGHNA, YSLEER. V lost 0 bases, J lost 9 bases, and 8 bases stayed unmatched. For the CDR3, the DNA is TGCGCCAGCAGCCAAGACAACGGGGGAGGGCTTGAGCAGTTCTTC. Residues: CASSQDNGGGLEQFF.

The rearrangement links TRBV27 to TRBJ1-2, with 8 bases aligning to TRBD1. The CDR3 has 16 amino acids. The germline CDR1 and CDR2 sequences are MNHEY and SMNVEV (reference sequence). The trim removed 3 bases at V and 5 bases at J, leaving 11 bases unmatched. The DNA for the CDR3 is TGTGCCAGCAGTTTCCTTGGACAGGGAAGGGGGTATGGCTACACCTTC. Amino acids: CASSFLGQGRGYGYTF.

The J gene is TRBJ2-3, the V gene TRBV4-3; D is unresolved. CDR1 LGHNA and CDR2 YSLEER come from the germline V gene. The length of the CDR3 is 13 residues. V was cut by 2 bases and J by 3 bases, with 6 bases left in between. The CDR3: CASSQKGTDTQYF. The CDR3 region has the DNA TGCGCCAGCAGCCAAAAGGGTACAGATACGCAGTATTTT.

The chain employs TRBV7-2 and TRBJ1-3, with D hard to call. The CDR3 totals 15 residues. CDR1 and CDR2 (germline): SGHTA, FQGNSA. Trimming took 1 base from V and 0 from J, leaving 7 bases between them. The CDR3 is CASSLDVSSGNTIYF. The CDR3 DNA is TGTGCCAGCAGCTTAGACGTATCCTCTGGAAACACCATATATTTT.

This chain uses TRBV7-3 with TRBJ2-1; 13 bases match TRBD2. Germline values: CDR1 SGHTA, CDR2 FQGTGA. Trimming removed 5 bases from V and 10 bases from J; junction bases left unmatched: 8. The CDR3 runs 15 residues. The CDR3 sequence: CASSPPGLAGREQFF. The CDR3 region has the DNA TGTGCCAGCAGCCCACCGGGACTAGCGGGAAGGGAGCAGTTCTTC.

This sequence joins TRBV5-8 and TRBJ2-2; D is perhaps TRBD1 or TRBD2 (5 bases each). The V and J ends lost 2 bases and 4 bases respectively, with 9 bases between them. CDR1 and CDR2 from the germline V gene are SGHTS and YDEGEE. CDR3 length equals 14 residues. This chain's CDR3 is CASSLTGPTGELFF. The CDR3 DNA is TGTGCCAGCAGCTTAACGGGACCCACCGGGGAGCTGTTTTTT.

This clone was seen more than once but under ten times. This chain links TRBV27 with TRBJ2-5; maybe TRBD1 (5 bases). The V gene's germline CDR1 is MNHEY and CDR2 SMNVEV (reference sequence). The CDR3 totals 18 residues. V was trimmed by 2 bases and J by 4 bases, leaving 23 bases between them. The CDR3 reads CASSLRVPRADGAETQYF. The CDR3 nucleotides are TGTGCCAGCAGTTTACGAGTCCCAAGGGCTGATGGGGCAGAGACCCAGTACTTC.

V is TRBV29-1 and J is TRBJ1-1, with D unclear. The ends were cut back, 4 bases at V and 1 base at J, with 4 bases in the middle. Germline lookup yields CDR1 SQVTM and CDR2 ANQGSEA. This CDR3 contains 11 residues. CDR3 nucleotides: TGCAGCGTTGTCGGGAACACTGAAGCTTTCTTT. Residues: CSVVGNTEAFF. The full variable domain, completed using reference TRBV29-1 and TRBJ1-1, is SAVISQKPSRDICQRGTSLTIQCQVDSQVTMMFWYRQQPGQSLTLIATANQGSEATYESGFVIDKFPISRPNLTFSTLTVSNMSPEDSSIYLCSVVGNTEAFFGQGTRLTVV.

The chain uses TRBV11-3 and TRBJ2-7, with D perhaps being TRBD1 or TRBD2 (5 bases each). V was pared by 4 bases and J by 4 bases, with 17 bases between. From germline, CDR1 is SGHNT and CDR2 YENEEA. The CDR3 has 15 amino acids. Here the CDR3 DNA reads TGTGCCAGCAGCTCTACCGGGACGGAAGGGTACGAGCAGTACTTC. This sequence encodes CASSSTGTEGYEQYF.

The chain links TRBV30 to TRBJ1-6; 7 positions agree with TRBD1. The CDR3 consists of 16 residues. V trimming: 3 bases; J trimming: 4 bases; junction bases outside the gene matches: 9. Per the germline V gene, CDR1 is GTSNPN and CDR2 is SVGIG (reference sequence). The CDR3 bases are TGTGCCTGGAGGCGGGAGGGGGCAGCTTATAATTCACCCCTCCACTTT. This codes for CAWRREGAAYNSPLHF.

The V call is TRBV6-5, the J call TRBJ2-5; D tentatively fits TRBD1 or TRBD2 (6 bases each). The germline V and J ends were trimmed by 5 bases and 4 bases, with 8 bases remaining between them. The CDR3 has 12 residues. Germline V gives CDR1 MNHEY, CDR2 SVGAGI. This CDR3 is CASSKGGETQYF. CDR3 sequence (DNA): TGTGCCAGCAGTAAGGGGGGAGAGACCCAGTACTTC.

The V call is TRBV11-1, the J call TRBJ2-5; 7 bases map to TRBD1. The CDR3 has 14 amino acids. J was trimmed by 6 bases and V by 5 bases; bases with no gene match: 9. The germline V gene has CDR1 SGHAT and CDR2 FQDESV (reference sequence). The CDR3 loop is CASSPRQGMKTQYF. CDR3 DNA: TGTGCCAGCAGCCCAAGACAGGGAATGAAGACCCAGTACTTC.

The V and J genes are TRBV5-6 and TRBJ2-7, with 11 bases aligning to TRBD2. Germline CDR1 is SGHDT and CDR2 is YYEEEE. This CDR3 is 14 amino acids long. With 4 bases clipped from V and 4 bases from J, the junction kept 4 bases outside the gene matches. CDR3 nucleotide sequence: TGTGCCAGCAGCCTGCCTAGCGGGGGGTACGAGCAGTACTTC. Its translation: CASSLPSGGYEQYF.

This chain connects TRBV19 to TRBJ1-5; D is perhaps TRBD1 (5 bases). Germline V lookup: CDR1 LNHDA, CDR2 SQIVND (reference sequence). The CDR3 spans 13 residues. V was cut by 4 bases and J by 5 bases, with 9 bases left in between. The CDR3 DNA follows: TGTGCCAGTAGTAGGGGGAACGATCAGCCCCAGCATTTT. It codes for CASSRGNDQPQHF. Drawing the rest from reference TRBV19 and TRBJ1-5, the complete variable domain is DGGITQSPKYLFRKEGQNVTLSCEQNLNHDAMYWYRQDPGQGLRLIYYSQIVNDFQKGDIAEGYSVSREKKESFPLTVTSAQKNPTAFYLCASSRGNDQPQHFGDGTRLSIL.

The rearrangement uses TRBV6-1 and TRBJ1-6, with D possibly matching TRBD1 (6 bases). Trimming removed 4 bases from V and 14 bases from J, with 12 bases in between. This CDR3 comprises 12 residues. Germline lookup yields CDR1 MNHNS and CDR2 SASEGT. CDR3: CASSATGHSLHF. Here the CDR3 DNA reads TGTGCCAGCAGTGCCACAGGGCATTCCCTCCACTTT.

The genes are TRBV9 and TRBJ2-5; D unresolved. V was shortened by 8 bases and J by 3 bases, with 8 bases between the two germline ends. CDR1 SGDLS and CDR2 YYNGEE come from the germline V gene. The CDR3 is made up of 11 amino acids. CDR3 amino acids: CASSKEETQYF. Here the CDR3 DNA reads TGTGCCAGTAGCAAAGAAGAGACCCAGTACTTC.

Only one count was recorded for this clone. CDR3 nucleotides: TGTGCCAGTAGTTCCGGACTAGCGGGAGGGCGGAATGAGCAGTTCTTC. This translates into CASSSGLAGGRNEQFF. The chain has TRBV19 and TRBJ2-1; 15 nucleotides match TRBD2. Germline V CDR1 and CDR2: LNHDA, SQIVND (reference sequence). After removal of 5 bases from V and 7 bases from J, the junction contained 6 bases not matched to a gene. This CDR3 has 16 residues. Full variable domain (outside the CDR3, taken from reference TRBV19 and TRBJ2-1): DGGITQSPKYLFRKEGQNVTLSCEQNLNHDAMYWYRQDPGQGLRLIYYSQIVNDFQKGDIAEGYSVSREKKESFPLTVTSAQKNPTAFYLCASSSGLAGGRNEQFFGPGTRLTVL.

The chain has TRBV6-5 and TRBJ2-1; D remains ambiguous. Germline CDR1 MNHEY, CDR2 SVGAGI. Trimming cost V 6 bases and J 0 bases, with 9 bases left between them. The CDR3 covers 14 residues. The DNA of the CDR3 is TGTGCCAGCAGGAGTTCAGGCTCCTACAATGAGCAGTTCTTC. Protein sequence: CASRSSGSYNEQFF.